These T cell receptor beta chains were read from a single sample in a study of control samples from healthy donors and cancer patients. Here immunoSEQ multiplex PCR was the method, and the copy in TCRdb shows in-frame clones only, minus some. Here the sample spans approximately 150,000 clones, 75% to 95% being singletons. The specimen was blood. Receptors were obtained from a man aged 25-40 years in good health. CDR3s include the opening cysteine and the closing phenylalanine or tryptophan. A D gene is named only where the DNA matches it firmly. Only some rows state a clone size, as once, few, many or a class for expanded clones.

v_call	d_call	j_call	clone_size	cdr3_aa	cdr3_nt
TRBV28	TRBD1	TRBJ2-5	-	CASSKGQGETQYF	TGTGCCAGCAGTAAAGGACAGGGCGAGACCCAGTACTTC
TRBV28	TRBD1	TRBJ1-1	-	CASRFSQGATEAFF	TGTGCCAGCAGATTCTCGCAGGGGGCCACTGAAGCTTTCTTT
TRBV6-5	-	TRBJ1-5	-	CVQGSNQPQHF	TGTGTGCAGGGGAGCAATCAGCCCCAGCATTTT
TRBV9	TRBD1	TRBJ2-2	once	CASSVDERTGTDSTGELFF	TGTGCCAGCAGCGTAGACGAACGGACCGGGACAGATTCGACCGGGGAGCTGTTTTTT
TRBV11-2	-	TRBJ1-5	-	CASSLGPNQPQHF	TGTGCCAGCAGCTTAGGACCGAATCAGCCCCAGCATTTT
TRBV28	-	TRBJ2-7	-	CASSFELTSYEQYF	TGTGCCAGCAGTTTTGAATTAACTTCCTACGAGCAGTACTTC
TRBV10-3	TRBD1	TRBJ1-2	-	CAISEDRGDHYTF	TGTGCCATCAGTGAGGACAGGGGGGATCACTACACCTTC
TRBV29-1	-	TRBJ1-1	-	CSVLDGYTEAFF	TGCAGCGTCCTGGACGGTTACACTGAAGCTTTCTTT
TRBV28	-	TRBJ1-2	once	CASTEGGYYGYTF	TGTGCCAGCACCGAGGGGGGGTACTATGGCTACACCTTC
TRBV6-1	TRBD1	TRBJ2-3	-	CASSEGDRTTDTQYF	TGTGCCAGCAGTGAAGGGGACAGGACCACAGATACGCAGTATTTT
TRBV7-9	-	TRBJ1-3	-	CASSFPGTGNTIYF	TGCGCCAGCAGCTTCCCCGGTACTGGAAACACCATATATTTT
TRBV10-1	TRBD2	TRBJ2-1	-	CASSEGGGVYNEQFF	TGCGCCAGCAGTGAAGGCGGGGGGGTTTACAATGAGCAGTTCTTC
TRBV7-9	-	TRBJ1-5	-	CASSRGEGQPQHF	TGTGCCAGCAGCCGAGGGGAGGGACAGCCCCAGCATTTT
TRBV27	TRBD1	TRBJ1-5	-	CASSAWTGSQPQHF	TGTGCCAGCAGTGCATGGACAGGGTCTCAGCCCCAGCATTTT
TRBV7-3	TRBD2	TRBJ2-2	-	CASNKGTSGGTMAGELFF	TGTGCCAGCAACAAAGGGACTAGCGGGGGGACTATGGCCGGGGAGCTGTTTTTT